This TCR beta chain was recorded in a study of shared clonotypes between healthy human individuals (dated by TCRdb to the early 2020s). The study in broad terms: The cohort included a few men and a couple of women between 18 and 49 years of age. Blood TCR repertoires of four to six healthy adults were deeply sequenced to estimate repertoire size and the extent of clonotype sharing between individuals. Each donor's leukapheresis produced roughly between roughly 0.85 and 10 billion PBMCs. Per donor, three plates each were used for CD4 naive and CD4 memory, two for CD8 naive, and one for CD8 memory. Libraries were prepared and TCR repertoires were sequenced by different laboratories using diverse techniques, in order to increase sequencing depth and limit assay-specific biases.

The donors were healthy, HIV-negative adults who had no recently reported acute infections or vaccinations. Every donor was a Caucasian adult residing in Nashville, Tennessee, USA. CD4+ T cells were enriched by magnetic negative selection; naive cells were then positively selected on CD45RA, and the negative fraction formed the memory subset. Blood was collected by leukapheresis, and PBMCs were isolated by Ficoll-Histopaque density gradient centrifugation and then cryopreserved in liquid nitrogen vapor phase. Analytical flow cytometry was used to check the purity and quantity of each magnetically sorted T cell population. Each sorted fraction had its genomic DNA isolated and then quantified by UV absorbance on a Nanodrop 2000c. To note about this clone: The antigen it recognizes is unknown. No quality values exist for individual bases; no much larger clone is one base distant.

Paper-wide results and their limitations: Naive subsets generally had larger estimated clonotype richness than memory subsets. Compared with non-shared clonotypes, clonotypes shared by all four sorted-subset donors had higher generation probabilities. Sampling was restricted to blood, and TCR repertoires in tissues likely differ from the TCR repertoires found in blood. Pairwise subsampling indicated that sequencing depth was expected to affect the degree of clonotype sharing among donors. The genetic and exposure-history diversity represented was limited by the small number of donors. Sharing across several donors was observed for around 4.8% of naive CD4, around 3.5% of naive CD8, about 2.5% of memory CD4, and less than 0.45% of memory CD8 clonotypes. Incomplete sequencing was indicated by rarefaction of sorted-subset datasets, despite the large sequencing depth.

The CDR3 has 18 amino acids, counting the end cysteine and phenylalanine. The retained sequence is limited to the CDR3, 54 bases, with the frame set at the first base. The germline V gene provides CDR1 SNHLY and CDR2 FYNNEI. Here V drops 5 bases and J drops 6 bases, and the junction holds 17 bases not matched to any gene. Using the deep immunoSEQ assay, multiplex PCR amplified TCR CDR3 regions from genomic DNA. Extracted genomic DNA from each cell subset was spread evenly across all wells of several immunoSEQ 96-well plates, with each plate serving as a replicate. For sorted subsets, approximately 210 ng genomic DNA, equal to 30,000 to 35,000 T cell genomes, was loaded into each replicate PCR. The purified libraries were quantified using a Qubit 3.0 fluorometer, sized with a Bioanalyzer 2100, and then quantified again using the KAPA Library Quantification kit. A separate single-read 150-cycle Illumina NextSeq 550 flow cell was used to sequence each immunoSEQ 96-well plate. Turning to the authors' computational methods: The immunoSEQ output contained only junctional sequences without quality scores, so filtering could not match that applied to full-length reads. Sequences were annotated with PyIR, a Python wrapper for IgBLAST v1.9, and V/J genes and CDR3 were assigned using IMGT germline references. Reads were filtered out if the reads had weak V/J assignments (E-value above 1e-6), no CDR3, stop codons, out-of-frame junctions, or ambiguous translated residues. V3J clonotypes were defined as sequences sharing an identical inferred V gene, J gene, and CDR3 amino acid sequence. To compute the percentage overlap between repertoires, the number of shared unique clonotypes was divided by the size of the smaller repertoire. Three approaches were used to assess repertoire richness: RTK rarefaction, the Chao1 estimator, and Recon v2.1 estimates of unobserved clonotypes. OLGA was used to compute generation probabilities for all TCRbeta clonotypes that the gDNA method yielded from a few donors. TCRdb provides this immuneACCESS table in a form limited to in-frame rearrangements. Some clones are lacking; in checked studies, under half of them reflect an unresolved V gene, and why the rest are absent is not known. The DNA was the basis for D and trimming; V, J and clone size are from that table. The sample includes millions of clones, with approximately 92% observed a single time. The ten most abundant clones make up more than 0.12% of the sample.

Sequencing input: naive CD4+ T cells sorted from blood. In light of the paper, this sample's cell subset or site label describes: CD45RA+ positively selected. The chain uses TRBV2 and TRBJ1-1; a stretch of 11 junction bases matches TRBD1. This TCR was sampled from a man aged 18 to 30 in good health. The CDR3 sequence is CASSLRMITGTGGSEAFF. The nucleotides read TGTGCCAGCAGTCTTAGGATGATTACCGGGACAGGGGGATCTGAAGCTTTCTTT.